The rows below give T cell receptor beta chains drawn from one sample of a study of T-cell reconstitution after alpha-beta-depleted transplantation in children. A single record per CDR3 protein comes from TCRdb applying MiXCR to the PCR reads. The data contain 700,000 to 950,000 distinct CDR3 sequences, less than 20% of them singletons. This specimen was PBMCs, mostly from graft donor cells, taken 360 days after TCRalphabeta/CD19-depleted stem cell transplant. The origin of the receptors is a male patient aged 5 to 17 who had a stem cell transplant for acute lymphoblastic leukemia, so the T cells may come from the graft donor. Each CDR3 is given with its conserved first and last residue. The D gene is left open where the match is weak. Some rows have no size entry. The others give once, few or many, or a class for an expanded clone.

V	size	J	D	DNA	CDR3
TRBV5-1	many	TRBJ1-2	-	TGCGCCAGCAGCTACGGACGGTTAGACTATGGCTACACCTTC	CASSYGRLDYGYTF
TRBV7-9	many	TRBJ1-5	-	TGTGCCAGCAGCTTAGGAGTGTATAGCAATCAGCCCCAGCATTTT	CASSLGVYSNQPQHF
TRBV27	few	TRBJ2-7	-	TGTGCCAGCAGGAAGGGCATGGGCTACGAGCAGTACTTC	CASRKGMGYEQYF
TRBV5-1	-	TRBJ2-1	TRBD1	TGCGCCAGCAGCTTTTGGCCGACAGGGACCACAGGGAATGAGCAGTTCTTC	CASSFWPTGTTGNEQFF
TRBV7-8	-	TRBJ1-4	-	TGTGCCAGCAGCTCACCTAAGACGTGGGACCCTAATGAAAAACTGTTTTTT	CASSSPKTWDPNEKLFF
TRBV20-1	few	TRBJ2-3	-	TGCAGTGCTAGAGATCAGAACCTATATTTCACGAATACGCAGTATTTT	CSARDQNLYFTNTQYF
TRBV13	few	TRBJ2-1	-	TGTGCCAGCAGCCCCGCGGGGACCGGGGCCTACAATGAGCAGTTCTTC	CASSPAGTGAYNEQFF
TRBV4-2	few	TRBJ2-7	TRBD2	TGTGCCAGCAGCCAAGGGTATCAAGCGGGAGCCTACGAGCAGTACTTC	CASSQGYQAGAYEQYF
TRBV14	-	TRBJ2-1	-	TGTGCCAGCAGCCATTGGGACAATGAGCAGTTCTTC	CASSHWDNEQFF
TRBV5-1	few	TRBJ2-5	-	TGCGCCAGCAGCTTGGGGCTCAGGGTAAAAGAGACCCAGTACTTC	CASSLGLRVKETQYF
TRBV5-1	many	TRBJ1-6	-	TGCGCCAGCAGCTTATTTGGACAGCGCTCCTATAATTCACCCCTCCACTTT	CASSLFGQRSYNSPLHF
TRBV29-1	many	TRBJ1-1	-	TGCAGCGTTGACACCTTTATGAACACTGAAGCTTTCTTT	CSVDTFMNTEAFF
TRBV5-1	-	TRBJ2-5	-	TGCGCCAGCAGCTCTGACAGCGCCGTCGAGACCCAGTACTTC	CASSSDSAVETQYF
TRBV12-3/TRBV12-4	-	TRBJ2-5	TRBD2	TGTGCCAGCAGTTTAGGAAAGCGGGAGGCCCAAGAGACCCAGTACTTC	CASSLGKREAQETQYF
TRBV12-3/TRBV12-4	-	TRBJ1-5	-	TGTGCCAGCAGGGCGACAAACAATCAGCCCCAGCATTTT	CASRATNNQPQHF
TRBV5-1	few	TRBJ2-1	TRBD2	TGCGCCAGCAGCTTAGGGGGCGGGAGGGCCTCCAATGAGCAGTTCTTC	CASSLGGGRASNEQFF
TRBV5-1	-	TRBJ2-7	-	TGCGCCAGCAGCTTGGCCAGCGCCCATGAGCAGTACTTC	CASSLASAHEQYF
TRBV4-1	-	TRBJ1-6	-	TGCGCCAGCAGCTACATTACAGGGCTGAGCTCCTATAATTCACCCCTCCACTTT	CASSYITGLSSYNSPLHF
TRBV10-3	-	TRBJ2-1	-	TGTGCCATCAGTGAGTCTAGTGACAATGAGCAGTTCTTC	CAISESSDNEQFF
TRBV5-6	-	TRBJ2-1	TRBD1	TGTGCCAGCAGCCGGCCGGGACAGCGATACCATAGCTCCTACAATGAGCAGTTCTTC	CASSRPGQRYHSSYNEQFF
TRBV2	-	TRBJ2-5	-	TGTGCCAGCAGCGGGTCGGGGACCCACCAAGAGACCCAGTACTTC	CASSGSGTHQETQYF
TRBV14	few	TRBJ1-1	TRBD1	TGTGCCAGCAGCTACAGGGGGCGCGAGGATGAAGCTTTCTTT	CASSYRGREDEAFF
TRBV15	-	TRBJ1-4	-	TGTGCCACCAGCAGAGATCAAGGACAGCGGAATGAAAAACTGTTTTTT	CATSRDQGQRNEKLFF
TRBV6-5	few	TRBJ2-3	TRBD2	TGTGCCAGCAGTTACTCGACTAGCGGGAGCGGGGGGAGGCAGTATTTT	CASSYSTSGSGGRQYF
TRBV12-3/TRBV12-4	few	TRBJ2-7	-	TGTGCCAGCAGTTTAGGGGCTCGCCTTTTGAAGTACTTC	CASSLGARLLKYF
TRBV9	-	TRBJ2-1	-	TGTGCCAGCAGCGTAGACAGGGTCTACGGGAGCGAGCAGTTCTTC	CASSVDRVYGSEQFF
TRBV4-1	-	TRBJ2-7	-	TGCGCCAGCAGCCAAGAGGTCACACGGGACGAGCAGTACTTC	CASSQEVTRDEQYF
TRBV27	few	TRBJ2-7	TRBD1	TGTGCCAGCAGTTTGGGACAGGGGTTATTCACGTACTTC	CASSLGQGLFTYF
TRBV20-1	-	TRBJ2-1	-	TGCAGTGCTAGAGATCCGATTACCATCTACAATGAGCAGTTCTTC	CSARDPITIYNEQFF
TRBV4-1	-	TRBJ2-5	-	TGCGCCAGCAGCGCACGTATTAGGCGGATGTCGAGTGGCGGGGCCCAGTACTTC	CASSARIRRMSSGGAQYF
TRBV29-1	-	TRBJ2-7	-	TGCAGCGTGTGCGCGGCCTCCTACGAGCAGTACTTC	CSVCAASYEQYF
TRBV10-3	few	TRBJ1-5	-	TGTGCCATCAGTGTCGGCAGCAATCAGCCCCAGCATTTT	CAISVGSNQPQHF
TRBV13	few	TRBJ2-7	-	TGTGCCAGCAGTCTAGGCCGGGAGAGTGGCGAGCAGTACTTC	CASSLGRESGEQYF
TRBV20-1	few	TRBJ2-1	-	TGCAGTGCTAGTGCCGGAGGGAATGAGCAGTTCTTC	CSASAGGNEQFF
TRBV11-2	few	TRBJ2-2	-	TGTGCCAGCAGCTCCGCCGTCCCGGTCACCGGGGAGCTGTTTTTT	CASSSAVPVTGELFF
TRBV5-6	-	TRBJ2-7	-	TGTGCCAGCAGCCCGGGATCCCCCCTATTTCACTACGAGCAGTACTTC	CASSPGSPLFHYEQYF
TRBV7-6	many	TRBJ2-5	-	TGTGCCAGCAGCTTAGACTACAAAAGGGTGGGGACCCAGTACTTC	CASSLDYKRVGTQYF
TRBV7-3	few	TRBJ2-1	-	TGTGCCAGCAGTCCCGGACCAAACCCGTACAATGAGCAGTTCTTC	CASSPGPNPYNEQFF
TRBV9	-	TRBJ2-2	TRBD2	TGTGCCAGCAGCGGGACTAGCGGGACGACCGGGGAGCTGTTTTTT	CASSGTSGTTGELFF
TRBV18	-	TRBJ2-5	-	TGTGCCAGCTCACCATCCCTACTCTTGGGAGAGAACCAGTACTTC	CASSPSLLLGENQYF